The T cell receptor (beta chain) described here comes from a study of T cell repertoires in cytomegalovirus infection. Looking at the study overall: As its CMV epitopes, the study selected recently identified HLA-C-restricted and well-studied HLA-B-restricted targets. Indications came from public TCR beta signatures; they pointed to CMV infection and to a matching HLA type.

V shed 7 bases, J shed 4 bases, and the junction held 12 bases outside the gene matches. Germline V gives CDR1 MNHEY, CDR2 SVGEGT. The CDR3 spans 15 residues. TCRdb redid the calling of the reads with MiXCR, one entry per CDR3 protein. The repertoire includes 650,000 to 850,000 distinct CDR3 sequences, almost 30% of them detected once, and 10% to 15% sits in the top ten. About this clonotype itself: The target antigen is unknown.

Study-wide findings and caveats: HLA-C-restricted CMV-specific TCR beta clonotypes prevailed in the ex vivo response.

The genes are TRBV6-2 or TRBV6-3 and TRBJ2-7; TRBD2 matches 8 bases. The receptor was isolated from a human donor in good health (CMV status not recorded). Some clones in this sample may be carry-over from other donors' samples. The sequencing used cultured CD8+ T cells from PBMCs, collected from culture after CMV antigen stimulation. CDR3 DNA sequence: TGTGCCAGCAAAGTGAACAGCGGGGGCTTGTACGAGCAGTACGTC. Translating it yields CASKVNSGGLYEQYV.